This T cell receptor beta chain was documented in a study of identical twins. Study results and limitations: The models gave estimates that fell short of the out-of-frame TCR alpha sharing seen in monozygotic twins. Rather than following the same donors, the conclusions depended on cross-sectional statistical analysis.

The CDR3 length is 17 residues. Trimming shortened V by 4 bases and J by 0 bases, and 17 bases separated the two germline ends. Per germline, CDR1 SGHRS and CDR2 YFSETQ. TCRdb analysed the 5' RACE reads with MiXCR anew, one entry per CDR3 protein. The sample lists about 530,000 distinct CDR3 sequences; roughly 15% were seen once. This clonotype was recorded a few times. Antigen: not known. The sample was also linked to a second study, of yellow fever vaccine responses in identical twins.

The clonotype comes from a woman aged 18 to 35 in good health. The sequenced sample consisted of CD4+ T cells sorted from blood. V gene TRBV5-1 combines with J gene TRBJ2-1; maybe TRBD1 (6 bases). The CDR3 sequence is CASSLAGTFSSYNEQFF. Written as DNA, the CDR3 is TGCGCCAGCAGCCTAGCCGGGACATTTAGCTCCTACAATGAGCAGTTCTTC.